Shown below are 5 T cell receptor beta chains from a single sample sequenced in a study of cytomegalovirus exposure and HLA in healthy donors (TCRdb year 2017). Receptor amplification or capture employed the immunoSEQ multiplex PCR assay. The multiplex PCR relied on a mix of 60 forward primers for TCR Vbeta segments and 13 reverse primers for TCR Jbeta segments. Here the immuneACCESS table is served through TCRdb, limited to in-frame sequences with V and J called. Missing clones are a known gap in these copies; in checked studies unresolved V genes cover under half, and the rest lacks a known reason. The table for this sample lists 150,000 to 200,000 clones; roughly 80% of them were counted only once. The ten largest clones capture more than 7% of the sample. Material for sequencing was PBMCs. These receptors were taken from a male donor in good health and CMV-seropositive.

This clone was counted a single time. V is TRBV7-2 and J is TRBJ2-3; D is unclear. This CDR3 is built from 18 residues. Per the germline V gene, CDR1 is SGHTA and CDR2 is FQGNSA. The V and J ends lost 6 bases and 2 bases respectively, with 24 bases between them. The CDR3 here is CASSSPQVVAQPTDTQYF. The CDR3 nucleotides read TGTGCCAGCAGTTCCCCCCAGGTGGTGGCTCAACCCACAGATACGCAGTATTTT. Together with reference TRBV7-2 and TRBJ2-3, the CDR3 gives the full variable domain: GAGVSQSPSNKVTEKGKDVELRCDPISGHTALYWYRQSLGQGLEFLIYFQGNSAPDKSGLPSDRFSAERTGGSVSTLTIQRTQQEDSAVYLCASSSPQVVAQPTDTQYFGPGTRLTVL.

This chain joins TRBV19 and TRBJ1-1; D is unresolved. Germline V CDR1 and CDR2: LNHDA, SQIVND (reference sequence). The CDR3 sequence is 14 residues long. V was clipped by 5 bases and J by 3 bases, with 13 bases between them. CDR3 residues: CASSPLAPYTEAFF. The CDR3 DNA is TGTGCCAGTAGTCCCTTGGCCCCTTACACTGAAGCTTTCTTT.

The gene calls are TRBV7-9 and TRBJ1-5, with TRBD1 matching 9 bases. The CDR3 sequence is 17 residues long. CDR1 is SEHNR, CDR2 FQNEAQ, per germline (reference sequence). V trimming: 1 base; J trimming: 2 bases; junction bases outside the gene matches: 6. The CDR3 loop reads CASSLGQGERGNQPQHF. CDR3 DNA: TGTGCCAGCAGCTTAGGACAGGGGGAGAGGGGCAATCAGCCCCAGCATTTT.

The V call is TRBV7-2, the J call TRBJ1-2; D possibly corresponds to TRBD1 (5 bases). Per germline, CDR1 SGHTA and CDR2 FQGNSA. This CDR3 region has 14 residues. Deletions cut 4 bases from V and 8 bases from J, with 17 bases between. The CDR3 sequence: CASSYTRRGVGYTF. The CDR3 DNA reads as TGTGCCAGCAGCTATACCCGGCGGGGGGTCGGCTACACCTTC.

This clone was seen a handful of times. The sample carries other DNA sequences with the same CDR3. This rearrangement joins TRBV7-6 to TRBJ2-2; 8 nucleotides align to TRBD1. The V gene's germline CDR1 is SGHVS and CDR2 FNYEAQ. V shed 6 bases, J shed 1 base, and the junction held 1 base outside the gene matches. This CDR3 spans 14 amino acids. Here the CDR3 DNA reads TGTGCCAGCAGGGGGACAGGGAACACCGGGGAGCTGTTTTTT. As protein: CASRGTGNTGELFF.